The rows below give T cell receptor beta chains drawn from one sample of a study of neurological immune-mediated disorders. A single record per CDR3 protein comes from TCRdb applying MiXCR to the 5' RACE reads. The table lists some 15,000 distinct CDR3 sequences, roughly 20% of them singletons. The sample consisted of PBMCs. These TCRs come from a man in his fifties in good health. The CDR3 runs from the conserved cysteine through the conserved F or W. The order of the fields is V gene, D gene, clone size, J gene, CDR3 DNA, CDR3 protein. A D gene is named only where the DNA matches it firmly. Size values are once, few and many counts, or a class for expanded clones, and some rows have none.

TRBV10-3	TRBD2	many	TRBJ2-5	TGTGCCGGCGCCAGACTAGCGGGAGAGACCCAGTACTTC	CAGARLAGETQYF
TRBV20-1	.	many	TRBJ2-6	TGCAGTGCTAGAGATCCCCGAGGGGGTAAATCTGGGGCCAACGTCCTGACTTTC	CSARDPRGGKSGANVLTF
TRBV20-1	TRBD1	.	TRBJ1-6	TGCAGTGCTAGAGACGGGACAGGGGCTAATTCACCCCTCCACTTT	CSARDGTGANSPLHF
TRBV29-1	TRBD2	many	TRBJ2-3	TGCAGCTGTCGCGGGAGAAGCACAGATACGCAGTATTTT	CSCRGRSTDTQYF
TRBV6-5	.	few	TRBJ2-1	TGTGCCAGCAGTAACCCTTGGGAGATCAATGAGCAGTTCTTC	CASSNPWEINEQFF
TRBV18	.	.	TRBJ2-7	TGTGCCAGCTCACCACCGGGACCTTACGAGCAGTACTTC	CASSPPGPYEQYF
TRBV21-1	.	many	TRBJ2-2	TGTGCCAGCAGCCTAGAGGACACCGGGGAGCTGTTTTTT	CASSLEDTGELFF
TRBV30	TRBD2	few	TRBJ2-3	TGTGCCTGGAGTGGTCGGACTAGGCACACAGATACGCAGTATTTT	CAWSGRTRHTDTQYF
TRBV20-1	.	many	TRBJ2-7	TGCAGTGCTCCCTCTGAGGGACTGTCATCTTGGTACGAGCAGTACTTC	CSAPSEGLSSWYEQYF
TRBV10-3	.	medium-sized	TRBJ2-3	TGTGCCATCAGTGAGTCGACGGGGGCAGATACGCAGTATTTT	CAISESTGADTQYF
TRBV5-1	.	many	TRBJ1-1	TGCGCCAGCAGCTCCGCAGGGAACACTGAAGCTTTCTTT	CASSSAGNTEAFF
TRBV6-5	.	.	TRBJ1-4	TGTGCCAGCAGTTACTCTGGGGCAACTAATGAAAAACTGTTTTTT	CASSYSGATNEKLFF
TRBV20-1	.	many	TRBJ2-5	TGCAGTGCTAGAGTGAGGACGCAAGAGACCCAGTACTTC	CSARVRTQETQYF
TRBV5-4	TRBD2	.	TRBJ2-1	TGTGCCAGCAGCTTGGTCGGCGGGAGGGCTAATGAGCAGTTCTTC	CASSLVGGRANEQFF
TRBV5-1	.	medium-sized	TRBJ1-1	TGCGCCAGCAGTTCAGGTTCCCCCGGCACTGAAGCTTTCTTT	CASSSGSPGTEAFF
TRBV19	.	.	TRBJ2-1	TGTGCCAGTAGTATAAGTCAGGGAAGTAATGAGCAGTTCTTC	CASSISQGSNEQFF
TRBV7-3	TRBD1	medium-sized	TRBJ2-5	TGTGCCAGCAGCTTGCTAACAGGGGGATCCCAGTACTTC	CASSLLTGGSQYF
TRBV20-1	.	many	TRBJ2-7	TGCAGTGCTAGAGAAGACTACGAGCAGTACTTC	CSAREDYEQYF
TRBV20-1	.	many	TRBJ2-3	TGCAGTGCTAGAGTTGCTTCTGCGGGTACGCAGTATTTT	CSARVASAGTQYF
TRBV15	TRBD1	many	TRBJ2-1	TGTGCCACCAGCAGAGAAACTTGGACAGGGTGGCAGTTCTTC	CATSRETWTGWQFF
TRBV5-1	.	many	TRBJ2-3	TGCGCCAGCAGCTCAAACACAGATACGCAGTATTTT	CASSSNTDTQYF
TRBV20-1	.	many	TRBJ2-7	TGCAGTGCTAGTTCTACCGGGACGGCAGGGTACGAGCAGTACTTC	CSASSTGTAGYEQYF
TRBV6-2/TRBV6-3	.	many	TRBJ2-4	TGTGCCAGCAGTTACTCGAGATCGATTTCCAAAAACATTCAGTACTTC	CASSYSRSISKNIQYF
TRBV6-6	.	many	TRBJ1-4	TGTGCCAGCAGTTCGGGAGGTGAAAAACTGTTTTTT	CASSSGGEKLFF
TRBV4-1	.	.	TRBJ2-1	TGCGCCAGCAGCCAAGACCCCTGGCATGAGCAGTTCTTC	CASSQDPWHEQFF
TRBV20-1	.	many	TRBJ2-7	TGCAGTGCTATCGGCCCAAGGAGTGGCGAGCAGTACTTC	CSAIGPRSGEQYF
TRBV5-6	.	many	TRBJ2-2	TGTGCCAGCAGCTTGCCTGGTCACACCGGGGAGCTGTTTTTT	CASSLPGHTGELFF
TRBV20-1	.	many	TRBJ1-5	TGCAGTGCTACCCTTCCTTTGGGCAATCAGCCCCAGCATTTT	CSATLPLGNQPQHF
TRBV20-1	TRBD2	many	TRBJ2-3	TGCAGTGCTAGAGTTGAGCGGGAGGCCACTTCCCCAAATACGCAGTATTTT	CSARVEREATSPNTQYF
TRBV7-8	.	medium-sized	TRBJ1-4	TGTGCCAGCAGCCCCCGATGGCAGGGCCCCCGCGAAAAACTGTTTTTT	CASSPRWQGPREKLFF
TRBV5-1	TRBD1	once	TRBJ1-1	TGCGCCAGCAGCTTGTCGACAGGACAGGGGGCTCGGACTGAAGCTTTCTTT	CASSLSTGQGARTEAFF
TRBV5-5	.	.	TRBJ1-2	TGTGCCAGCAGCTTGGGGACGGGGGCTACTAACTATGGCTACACCTTC	CASSLGTGATNYGYTF
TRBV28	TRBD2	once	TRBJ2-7	TGTGCCAGCAGGCTACCGGGACTAAGCTACGAGCAGTACTTC	CASRLPGLSYEQYF
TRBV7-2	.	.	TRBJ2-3	TGTGCCAGCAGCCCCAGGGGTCCAGATACGCAGTATTTT	CASSPRGPDTQYF
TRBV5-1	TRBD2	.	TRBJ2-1	TGCGCCAGCAGCTCCGATGGACTAGCGGGAGTCGATGAGCAGTTCTTC	CASSSDGLAGVDEQFF
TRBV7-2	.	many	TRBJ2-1	TGTGCCAGCAGAGACCGACAGACAGGCCACAATGAGCAGTTCTTC	CASRDRQTGHNEQFF
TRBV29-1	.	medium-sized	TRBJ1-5	TGCAGCGTAAGGGACACTAGCAATCAGCCCCAGCATTTT	CSVRDTSNQPQHF
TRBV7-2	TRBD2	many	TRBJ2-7	TGTGCCAGCAGCTTAGATACTAGCGGGGCCTACGAGCAGTACTTC	CASSLDTSGAYEQYF
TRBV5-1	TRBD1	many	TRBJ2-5	TGCGCCAGCAGCTTGGGGACAGGGAAAGAGACCCAGTACTTC	CASSLGTGKETQYF
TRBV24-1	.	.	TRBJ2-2	TGTGCCACCAGTGAATATACCACCGGGGAGCTGTTTTTT	CATSEYTTGELFF
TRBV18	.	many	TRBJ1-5	TGTGCCAGCTCCCCCGGCCTGGATCAGCCCCAGCATTTT	CASSPGLDQPQHF
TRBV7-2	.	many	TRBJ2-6	TGTGCCAGCAGCTTATGGGATGGGGCCAACGTCCTGACTTTC	CASSLWDGANVLTF
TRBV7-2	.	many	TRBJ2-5	TGTGCCAGCAGTCGCTACCAAGAGACCCAGTACTTC	CASSRYQETQYF
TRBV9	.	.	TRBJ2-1	TGTGCCAGCAGCGTAGTTCCTAGCTCTTACAATGAGCAGTTCTTC	CASSVVPSSYNEQFF
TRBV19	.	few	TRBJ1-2	TGTGCCAGTAGTACCAGTCCGGGACAAGACTATGGCTACACCTTC	CASSTSPGQDYGYTF
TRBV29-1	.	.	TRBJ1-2	TGCAGCGTACAACGAGGGGACGGCTACACCTTC	CSVQRGDGYTF
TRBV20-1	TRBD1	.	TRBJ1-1	TGCAGTGCCGTGCAGGGGGGGACTGAAGCTTTCTTT	CSAVQGGTEAFF
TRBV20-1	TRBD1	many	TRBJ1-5	TGCAGTGCTAGGGCCGGGACAGGGGATCAGCCCCAGCATTTT	CSARAGTGDQPQHF
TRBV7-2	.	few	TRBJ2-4	TGTGCCAGCAGCTTAGCTCTCGACATTCAGTACTTC	CASSLALDIQYF
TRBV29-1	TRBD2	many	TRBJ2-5	TGCAGCGTTCTAGCGGGAGGGGAGACCCAGTACTTC	CSVLAGGETQYF
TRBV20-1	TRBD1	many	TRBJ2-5	TGCAGTGCTACCCAACCGGGACAGCGAGAGACCCAGTACTTC	CSATQPGQRETQYF
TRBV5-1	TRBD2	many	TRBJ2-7	TGCGCCAGCAGCCTCGGACTAGGGGAGGTATACGAGCAGTACTTC	CASSLGLGEVYEQYF
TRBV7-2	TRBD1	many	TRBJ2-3	TGTGCCAGCAGCTGGGGGAGGACAGGGGGCTGGGATACGCAGTATTTT	CASSWGRTGGWDTQYF
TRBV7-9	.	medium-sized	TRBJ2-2	TGTGCCAGCAGCTCGGCGGCTCTGAACACCGGGGAGCTGTTTTTT	CASSSAALNTGELFF
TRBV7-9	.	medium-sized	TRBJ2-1	TGTGCCAGCAGCTTAGCGGGGACCCCCTACAATGAGCAGTTCTTC	CASSLAGTPYNEQFF
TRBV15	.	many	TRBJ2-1	TGTGCCACCAGTTACTCCTACAATGAGCAGTTCTTC	CATSYSYNEQFF
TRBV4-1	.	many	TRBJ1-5	TGCGCCAGCAGCCAAGATGGAGGTCATCCCCAGCATTTT	CASSQDGGHPQHF
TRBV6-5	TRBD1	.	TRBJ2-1	TGTGCCAGCAGTTACTCCTACAGGGGGAACTCCTACAATGAGCAGTTCTTC	CASSYSYRGNSYNEQFF